This TCR beta chain was captured by sequencing in a study of T cells in Graves' hyperthyroidism and ophthalmopathy. Points on this clonotype: Its antigen remains unidentified. One end of the junction does not line up with germline, which may come from a read error.

Hyperthyroidism was newly diagnosed in patients aged 18 to 65 (duration under 2 months). Used for diagnoses were clinical symptoms, serum thyroxine and TRAb, thyroid ultrasound and orbital computed tomography. This sample holds PBMCs from 10 ml fresh peripheral blood. Amplified regions were TCR beta CDR3 sequences from RNA transcripts. The TCR CDR3 first-round RT-PCR relied on the HTBI primer set. MiXCR, applied by TCRdb to the multiplex PCR reads, yields one record per CDR3 protein. Of about 620,000 distinct CDR3 sequences in the sample, about 17% are singletons; the top ten hold approximately 3.8%. The CDR3 loop spans 15 amino acids. Germline V gives CDR1 MGHDK, CDR2 SYGVNS. Study-wide results and limits: The model forecast ophthalmopathy, anticipating it by a median roughly 6 months before onset.

The source material was blood. This sequence was found in a woman in her twenties or thirties with Graves' hyperthyroidism. This chain uses TRBV25-1 with TRBJ2-1; D is unresolved. The DNA for the CDR3 is TGTGCCAGCAGTGACGGTCTCGAATCCTACAATGAACAGTTCTTC. Protein: CASSDGLESYNEQFF. The whole variable domain, filled in from reference TRBV25-1 and TRBJ2-1, reads EADIYQTPRYLVIGTGKKITLECSQTMGHDKMYWYQQDPGMELHLIHYSYGVNSTEKGDLSSESTVSRIRTEHFPLTLESARPSHTSQYLCASSDGLESYNEQFFGPGTRLTVL.